In its sample, the clone carrying this T cell receptor (beta chain) was seen once. Original processing methods: Reference gene primers were amplified, and this amplification served to estimate nucleated cell counts. Assay: immunoSEQ multiplex PCR; the TCRdb copy retains only in-frame clones and omits some. From that table come the V and J calls and clone size; the DNA was used to work out D and trimming. The profile covers 490,000 or so clones, with more than 85% appearing a single time and approximately 8% taken by the ten largest. The data were obtained in a study of blood T cell repertoires in COVID-19. The germline gives CDR1 SQVTM, CDR2 ANQGSEA. CDR3 length equals 11 residues. Participants were placed into cohorts based on the clinical history they reported.

The chain joins TRBV29-1 to TRBJ1-2; the D is unclear. The sequence was collected from a woman aged 55-70 years who had recovered from COVID-19. Material: PBMCs or T cells enriched from blood (not recorded which). DNA of the CDR3: TGCAGTTCCAGTTTTAACTATGGCTACACCTTC. Translation: CSSSFNYGYTF.